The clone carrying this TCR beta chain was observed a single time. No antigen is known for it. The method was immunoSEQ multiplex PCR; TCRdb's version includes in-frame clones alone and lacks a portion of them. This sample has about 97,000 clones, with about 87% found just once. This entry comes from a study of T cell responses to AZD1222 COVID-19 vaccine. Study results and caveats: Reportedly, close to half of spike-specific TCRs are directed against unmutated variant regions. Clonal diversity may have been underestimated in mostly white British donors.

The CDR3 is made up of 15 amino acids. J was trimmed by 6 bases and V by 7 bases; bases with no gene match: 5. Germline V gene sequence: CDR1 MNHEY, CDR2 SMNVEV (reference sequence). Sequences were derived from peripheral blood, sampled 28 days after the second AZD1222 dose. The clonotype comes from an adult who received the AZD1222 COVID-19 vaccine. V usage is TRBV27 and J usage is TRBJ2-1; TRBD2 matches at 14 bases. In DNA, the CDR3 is TGTGCCAGCACCGCGACTAGCGGGAGGGCCAATGAGCAGTTCTTC. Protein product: CASTATSGRANEQFF.